The 32 T cell receptor beta chains in this list originate from one sample, sequenced in a study of CD8+ T cells in alopecia areata. Treatment described: oral pan-JAK inhibitor, 5-10 mg twice daily. Extraction of RNA preceded its reverse transcription into cDNA, which served as the sequencing template. Data came from immunoSEQ multiplex PCR; TCRdb stores just in-frame clones and leaves some out. Of 150,000 to 200,000 clones detected, around 60% appear once; the ten largest clones hold approximately 1.4%. Sequenced material: CD4+ T cells sorted from blood, taken at week 49, from a patient treated with tofacitinib. The receptors were gathered from a human donor with alopecia areata.

In its sample, this clone was seen a few times. The chain couples TRBV29-1 to TRBJ2-1; 11 bases are shared with TRBD1. Germline V lookup: CDR1 SQVTM, CDR2 ANQGSEA. V lost 6 bases and J lost 8; bases outside the gene matches: 6. CDR3 length: 13 residues. CDR3 bases: TGCAGCGTGACGGACAGGGGGCGGGATGAGCAGTTCTTC. It yields the protein CSVTDRGRDEQFF.

The gene calls are TRBV7-3 and TRBJ2-3; 8 nucleotides agree with TRBD2. The CDR3 runs to 15 residues. The V and J ends lost 5 bases and 5 bases, in that order; junction bases with no gene match: 9. The germline CDR1 and CDR2 sequences are SGHTA and FQGTGA. CDR3 coding DNA: TGTGCCAGCAGCAAAGCGGGGGCGGCTGGAGATACGCAGTATTTT. Translation gives CASSKAGAAGDTQYF. Combining the CDR3 with reference TRBV7-3 and TRBJ2-3 gives the whole variable domain GAGVSQTPSNKVTEKGKYVELRCDPISGHTALYWYRQSLGQGPEFLIYFQGTGAADDSGLPNDRFFAVRPEGSVSTLKIQRTERGDSAVYLCASSKAGAAGDTQYFGPGTRLTVL.

In this sample, this clone turned up a few times. J is TRBJ1-1 and V is TRBV5-1, with no clear D. The germline V gene has CDR1 SGHRS and CDR2 YFSETQ. The length of the CDR3 is 16 residues. V was clipped by 0 bases and J by 0 bases, with 12 bases between them. CDR3 sequence reads: CASSLESGKLNTEAFF. DNA for the CDR3: TGCGCCAGCAGCTTGGAATCCGGGAAACTGAACACTGAAGCTTTCTTT.

This clone was seen a few times. The genes are TRBV29-1 and TRBJ1-2; D call uncertain. The CDR3 contains 13 residues. Deletions cut 4 bases from V and 8 bases from J, with 17 bases between. Looked up from germline, CDR1 is SQVTM and CDR2 is ANQGSEA. CDR3 loop: CSVVAASKRGYTF. CDR3 DNA: TGCAGCGTTGTAGCAGCTTCAAAGAGAGGCTACACCTTC.

The V call is TRBV2, the J call TRBJ1-5; 7 bases are shared with TRBD1. V was pared by 6 bases and J by 5 bases, with 4 bases of the junction left unmatched. The CDR3 is 13 amino acids. Looked up from germline, CDR1 is SNHLY and CDR2 is FYNNEI. The CDR3 bases are TGTGCCAGCAGGCCCACAGGGGATCAGCCCCAGCATTTT. Translation: CASRPTGDQPQHF.

This chain's CDR3 is CASSLASVETQYF. As DNA, the CDR3 is TGTGCCAGCAGTCTGGCCTCGGTGGAGACCCAGTACTTC. The V gene is TRBV27, the J gene TRBJ2-5; no firm D call. The CDR3 runs 13 residues. Germline CDR1 is MNHEY and CDR2 is SMNVEV (reference sequence). The ends were cut back, 5 bases at V and 5 bases at J, with 12 bases in the middle.

This chain links TRBV2 with TRBJ2-3; TRBD2 agrees at 13 bases. This CDR3 is 15 amino acids long. Unmatched junction bases numbered 5, after V lost 7 bases and J lost 4 bases. Per germline, CDR1 SNHLY and CDR2 FYNNEI. The CDR3 nucleotides are TGTGCCAGCAACAGACTAGCGGGGGGCGCAGATACGCAGTATTTT. Amino acids: CASNRLAGGADTQYF.

The CDR3 sequence is CASSKPRSTGELFF. DNA for the CDR3: TGTGCCAGCAGCAAACCCCGGAGCACCGGGGAGCTGTTTTTT. The chain uses TRBV11-3 and TRBJ2-2, with no clear D. The CDR3 loop spans 14 amino acids. Germline CDR1 is SGHNT and CDR2 is YENEEA. V was cut by 5 bases and J by 4 bases, with 11 bases left in between.

The chain combines TRBV10-3 with TRBJ1-2; weak D call: TRBD1 (5 bases). This CDR3 has 15 amino acids. The V end lost 3 bases, the J end lost 0 bases, and 11 bases lay between the germline ends. Looked up from germline, CDR1 is ENHRY and CDR2 is SYGVKD. CDR3 loop: CAISEGAEANYGYTF. CDR3 bases: TGTGCCATCAGTGAAGGGGCCGAAGCTAACTATGGCTACACCTTC.

The chain combines TRBV14 with TRBJ1-6; no firm D call. Per germline, CDR1 SGHDN and CDR2 FVKESK. The CDR3 is made up of 13 amino acids. V was clipped by 3 bases and J by 7 bases, with 7 bases between them. Here the CDR3 DNA reads TGTGCCAGCAGCCAGGCCCTCAATTCACCCCTCCACTTT. It is translated as CASSQALNSPLHF.

The chain has TRBV10-3 and TRBJ2-3; the D gene is possibly TRBD2 (6 bases). The V gene lost 0 bases and the J gene lost 4 bases, with 8 bases spanning the gap. The germline V gene has CDR1 ENHRY and CDR2 SYGVKD. CDR3 length: 14 residues. DNA for the CDR3: TGTGCCATCAGTGAGTCGGGACTGTCAGATACGCAGTATTTT. It yields the protein CAISESGLSDTQYF.

The V and J genes are TRBV6-6 and TRBJ2-3; possibly TRBD2 for D (7 bases). Germline V lookup: CDR1 MNHNY, CDR2 SVGAGI (reference sequence). The CDR3 runs to 14 residues. V was cut by 10 bases and J by 5 bases, with 19 bases left in between. The DNA for the CDR3 is TGTGCCACGCAGCGGCCAGGGGAGGGAGATACGCAGTATTTT. Translation gives CATQRPGEGDTQYF.

The rearrangement joins TRBV25-1 to TRBJ1-2; D remains ambiguous. Germline V gene data show CDR1 as MGHDK and CDR2 as SYGVNS. V was clipped by 0 bases and J by 8 bases, with 13 bases between them. This CDR3 region has 14 residues. The CDR3 is CASSEYEQSEGYTF. In nucleotides, the CDR3 is TGTGCCAGCAGTGAATATGAACAGAGTGAAGGCTACACCTTC.

This clone showed up just once. The chain uses TRBV30 and TRBJ2-7; TRBD1 matches 9 bases. V lost 1 base and J lost 3; bases outside the gene matches: 1. This CDR3 is built from 13 residues. The germline V gene has CDR1 GTSNPN and CDR2 SVGIG (reference sequence). The CDR3 is CAWSADRGYEQYF. For the CDR3, the DNA is TGTGCCTGGAGTGCGGACAGGGGCTACGAGCAGTACTTC.

The V and J genes are TRBV2 and TRBJ1-1; D is perhaps TRBD1 (6 bases). V was pared by 7 bases and J by 2 bases, with 17 bases between. The CDR3 contains 15 residues. Per the germline V gene, CDR1 is SNHLY and CDR2 is FYNNEI. The CDR3 loop reads CASTYGGADNTEAFF. In DNA form, the CDR3 reads TGTGCCAGCACCTACGGGGGGGCGGATAACACTGAAGCTTTCTTT.

The J gene is TRBJ1-1, the V gene TRBV5-1, with TRBD1 matching 7 bases. In germline, CDR1 is SGHRS, CDR2 YFSETQ. Unmatched junction bases numbered 8, after V lost 2 bases and J lost 4 bases. This CDR3 comprises 15 residues. CDR3 DNA: TGCGCCAGCAGCTTCCAGACAGGGCCGGGCACTGAAGCTTTCTTT. Residues: CASSFQTGPGTEAFF. The entire variable domain, with the rest obtained from reference TRBV5-1 and TRBJ1-1, is as follows: KAGVTQTPRYLIKTRGQQVTLSCSPISGHRSVSWYQQTPGQGLQFLFEYFSETQRNKGNFPGRFSGRQFSNSRSEMNVSTLELGDSALYLCASSFQTGPGTEAFFGQGTRLTVV.

The chain employs TRBV29-1 and TRBJ1-1, with D possibly TRBD1 on 6 matching bases. V was pared by 3 bases and J by 5 bases, with 13 bases between. The CDR3 runs to 13 residues. Germline lookup yields CDR1 SQVTM and CDR2 ANQGSEA. This CDR3 reads CSVDFGGQTEAFF. Here the CDR3 DNA reads TGCAGCGTTGATTTTGGGGGGCAAACTGAAGCTTTCTTT.

The chain links TRBV27 to TRBJ2-5; 12 bases match TRBD2. This CDR3 region has 17 residues. V dropped 8 bases and J dropped 3; count of bases not matched to a gene: 13. Germline CDR1 and CDR2: MNHEY and SMNVEV (reference sequence). In nucleotides, the CDR3 is TGTGCCAGCCGACGGTGGGCTAGCGGGGGGGCTGAAGAGACCCAGTACTTC. It is translated as CASRRWASGGAEETQYF.

This clone was detected once. The chain has TRBV7-9 and TRBJ2-2; no definite D call. The CDR3 contains 13 residues. Trimming removed 2 bases from V and 6 bases from J, with 7 bases in between. Germline CDR1 and CDR2: SEHNR and FQNEAQ (reference sequence). CDR3 bases: TGTGCCAGCAGCTTACGGTTCGCCGGGGAGCTGTTTTTT. This sequence encodes CASSLRFAGELFF. The complete variable domain, with remaining parts taken from reference TRBV7-9 and TRBJ2-2, reads DTGVSQNPRHKITKRGQNVTFRCDPISEHNRLYWYRQTLGQGPEFLTYFQNEAQLEKSRLLSDRFSAERPKGSFSTLEIQRTEQGDSAMYLCASSLRFAGELFFGEGSRLTVL.

This clone was picked up a small number of times. The rearrangement uses TRBV18 and TRBJ2-7; no clear D gene. V dropped 3 bases and J dropped 3 bases, with 9 bases sitting between them. This CDR3 contains 13 residues. Germline values: CDR1 KGHSH, CDR2 LQKENI. This chain's CDR3 is CASSPPSFYEQYF. CDR3 DNA sequence: TGTGCCAGCTCACCCCCCTCCTTCTACGAGCAGTACTTC.

The V and J genes are TRBV5-1 and TRBJ2-1, with TRBD2 as a possible D gene (6 bases). CDR3 length equals 17 residues. Looked up from germline, CDR1 is SGHRS and CDR2 is YFSETQ. V was cut by 0 bases and J by 9 bases, with 22 bases left in between. CDR3: CASSLEPPSGLASEQFF. The CDR3 bases are TGCGCCAGCAGCTTGGAACCACCCAGCGGGTTAGCCTCTGAGCAGTTCTTC.

This chain joins TRBV10-2 and TRBJ1-6, with 8 bases lining up with TRBD1. Trimming at V came to 7 bases and at J to 11 bases, leaving 10 bases not matched to a gene. This CDR3 is built from 14 residues. Germline V gives CDR1 WSHSY, CDR2 SAAADI. CDR3 protein: CASKQTGDGTPLHF. DNA for the CDR3: TGCGCCAGCAAGCAGACAGGGGATGGCACACCCCTCCACTTT.

The gene calls are TRBV15 and TRBJ1-2; 10 bases align to TRBD1. V trimming: 5 bases; J trimming: 7 bases; junction bases outside the gene matches: 4. The germline V gene encodes CDR1 LNHNV and CDR2 YYDKDF (reference sequence). This CDR3 spans 13 amino acids. CDR3: CATSGDRGSGYTF. CDR3 in DNA: TGTGCCACCAGCGGGGACAGGGGAAGTGGCTACACCTTC.

The chain is built from TRBV5-1 and TRBJ1-5, with 7 bases lining up with TRBD1. The CDR3 is 15 residues long. CDR1 is SGHRS and CDR2 is YFSETQ in the germline V gene. Unmatched junction bases numbered 13, after V lost 4 bases and J lost 9 bases. The CDR3 loop reads CASSIGTDHSMPQHF. The CDR3 DNA reads TGCGCCAGCAGCATTGGGACAGACCACTCTATGCCCCAGCATTTT.

This rearrangement joins TRBV7-9 to TRBJ2-6; tentative D call: TRBD2 (5 bases). The V gene lost 4 bases and the J gene lost 0 bases, with 7 bases spanning the gap. Germline V gives CDR1 SEHNR, CDR2 FQNEAQ (reference sequence). This CDR3 comprises 15 residues. The CDR3 loop reads CASSSGFSGANVLTF. In nucleotides, the CDR3 is TGTGCCAGCAGCTCGGGGTTCTCTGGGGCCAACGTCCTGACTTTC.

J is TRBJ2-7 and V is TRBV6-6; 9 nucleotides line up with TRBD2. CDR1 and CDR2 from the germline V gene are MNHNY and SVGAGI (reference sequence). The CDR3 contains 14 residues. Unmatched junction bases numbered 4, after V lost 5 bases and J lost 2 bases. CDR3 in DNA: TGTGCCAGCAGTCTTAGCGGGAGTACCTACGAGCAGTACTTC. Amino acid sequence: CASSLSGSTYEQYF.

Only a few counts were recorded for this clone. V gene TRBV29-1 combines with J gene TRBJ1-2; D is undetermined. The germline CDR1 and CDR2 sequences are SQVTM and ANQGSEA. This CDR3 contains 14 residues. Trimming shortened V by 1 base and J by 0 bases, and 9 bases separated the two germline ends. The CDR3: CSVEGPNTNYGYTF. CDR3 in DNA: TGCAGCGTTGAAGGCCCGAACACTAACTATGGCTACACCTTC.

The chain has TRBV30 and TRBJ1-2, with 7 bases matching TRBD1. This CDR3 region has 13 residues. V lost 5 bases to trimming and J lost 6 bases; unmatched junction nucleotides: 9. In germline, CDR1 is GTSNPN, CDR2 SVGIG (reference sequence). CDR3 sequence: CAWLTGFSNGYTF. As DNA, the CDR3 is TGTGCCTGGCTGACAGGGTTTTCGAATGGCTACACCTTC.

This clone has a handful of counts. CDR3 sequence: CASSLLAGTGASYEQYF. The CDR3 bases are TGTGCCAGCAGTCTCCTGGCGGGGACAGGCGCCTCCTACGAGCAGTACTTC. The chain employs TRBV28 and TRBJ2-7; 8 bases agree with TRBD1. Unmatched junction bases numbered 12, after V lost 5 bases and J lost 0 bases. Per germline, CDR1 MDHEN and CDR2 SYDVKM. CDR3 length: 17 residues.

V is TRBV4-3 and J is TRBJ1-2; D remains unclear. Trimming shortened V by 0 bases and J by 2 bases, and 10 bases separated the two germline ends. The CDR3 is made up of 15 amino acids. Germline CDR1 and CDR2: LGHNA and YSLEER. CDR3 protein: CASSQDTISNYGYTF. The CDR3 DNA follows: TGCGCCAGCAGCCAAGATACCATCTCAAACTATGGCTACACCTTC.

The chain employs TRBV29-1 and TRBJ2-3; D unresolved. The CDR3 runs to 11 residues. The V gene's germline CDR1 is SQVTM and CDR2 ANQGSEA. V lost 5 bases, J lost 3 bases, and 6 bases lay in between. In DNA form, the CDR3 reads TGCAGCGTTCGCCTTACAGATACGCAGTATTTT. Its protein is CSVRLTDTQYF.

The chain couples TRBV5-1 to TRBJ1-4; no reliable D call. The CDR3 loop spans 14 amino acids. CDR1 is SGHRS, CDR2 YFSETQ, per germline. The V and J ends lost 4 bases and 0 bases respectively, with 7 bases between them. The CDR3, as DNA: TGCGCCAGCAGCAAAGACACAACTAATGAAAAACTGTTTTTT. Translation gives CASSKDTTNEKLFF. The variable domain in full, completed from reference TRBV5-1 and TRBJ1-4, reads KAGVTQTPRYLIKTRGQQVTLSCSPISGHRSVSWYQQTPGQGLQFLFEYFSETQRNKGNFPGRFSGRQFSNSRSEMNVSTLELGDSALYLCASSKDTTNEKLFFGSGTQLSVL.